These T cell receptor beta chains were read from a single sample in a study of identical twins. TCRdb used MiXCR to reprocess the 5' RACE reads, holding one entry per CDR3 protein. The sample gives hundreds of thousands of distinct CDR3 sequences, around an eighth of which show up once; around 6.9% is in the top ten. These data were also filed under a second study, of yellow fever vaccine responses in identical twins.

Sequencing used CD8+ T cells sorted from blood. The receptors come from a woman between 18 and 29 years old in good health. CDR3s include the opening cysteine and the closing phenylalanine or tryptophan. A D gene is named only where the DNA matches it firmly. Clone size appears in some rows only: once, few, many, or a class for an expanded clone.

j_call,clone_size,d_call,v_call,cdr3_nt,cdr3_aa
TRBJ2-1,.,.,TRBV15,TGTGCCACCAGCAGAGTCGGGACGAATGAGCAGTTCTTC,CATSRVGTNEQFF
TRBJ2-1,few,TRBD2,TRBV28,TGTGCCAGCAGTTCCGGGACTAGGACTGTTTATGAGCAGTTCTTC,CASSSGTRTVYEQFF
TRBJ2-1,few,TRBD1,TRBV27,TGTGCCAGCAGTCAAGACAGGGGGCTTAAGGAGCAGTTCTTC,CASSQDRGLKEQFF
TRBJ1-5,.,TRBD1,TRBV20-1,TGCAGTGCTAGACCGACCGACAGGGCTAGCAATCAGCCCCAGCATTTT,CSARPTDRASNQPQHF
TRBJ2-1,few,.,TRBV28,TGTGCCAGCAGTCGGGACGCCTCCTACAATGAGCAGTTCTTC,CASSRDASYNEQFF
TRBJ2-3,.,.,TRBV5-4,TGTGCCAGCAGCGTACGGCGTGACACAGATACGCAGTATTTT,CASSVRRDTDTQYF
TRBJ1-2,few,TRBD1,TRBV9,TGTGCCAGCAGCACCCGGACAGGGGGTAACTATGGCTACACCTTC,CASSTRTGGNYGYTF
TRBJ2-5,many,TRBD2,TRBV12-3/TRBV12-4,TGTGCCAGCAGTAGGGACGGCCGGGAGGTTTGGACCCAGTACTTC,CASSRDGREVWTQYF
TRBJ1-2,.,.,TRBV15,TGTGCCACCAGCAGAGATCGGGGGGGCTTCGACTATGGCTACACCTTC,CATSRDRGGFDYGYTF
TRBJ2-7,many,TRBD1,TRBV5-1,TGCGCCAGCAGGTGGACAGGGGGATCCTACGAGCAGTACTTC,CASRWTGGSYEQYF